The next 29 T cell receptor beta chains were all read from a single sample in a study of cytomegalovirus exposure and HLA in healthy donors. The primer mix had 60 Vbeta and 13 Jbeta primers. Libraries were prepared by immunoSEQ multiplex PCR; TCRdb keeps only in-frame clonotypes and omits some of them. The table lists 140,000 to 150,000 clones, around two thirds of them singletons. Sequencing was performed on PBMCs. The source is a woman aged 55-75 years in good health and CMV-seropositive.

This clone was recorded a few times. The V gene is TRBV30, the J gene TRBJ1-1, with D perhaps matching TRBD1 (5 bases). Germline-derived CDR1 and CDR2 are GTSNPN and SVGIG (reference sequence). The CDR3 has 12 amino acids. V was shortened by 4 bases and J by 5 bases, with 11 bases between the two germline ends. This CDR3 reads CAWTPRATEAFF. For the CDR3, the DNA is TGTGCCTGGACCCCCAGGGCGACTGAAGCTTTCTTT.

The chain is built from TRBV6-5 and TRBJ1-1; TRBD1 matches 9 bases. V was clipped by 6 bases and J by 7 bases; unmatched bases: 6. The CDR3 totals 13 residues. Germline assignment: CDR1 MNHEY and CDR2 SVGAGI. CDR3 sequence reads: CASSRDRASEAFF. The CDR3 DNA follows: TGTGCCAGCAGCCGGGACAGGGCGAGTGAAGCTTTCTTT.

The V call is TRBV27, the J call TRBJ1-1; 7 bases are a match to TRBD1. Germline CDR1 and CDR2: MNHEY and SMNVEV (reference sequence). The CDR3 runs to 17 residues. Trimming removed 3 bases from V and 1 base from J; junction bases left unmatched: 11. The CDR3 reads CASSFSPGDRTNTEAFF. CDR3 in DNA: TGTGCCAGCAGTTTTTCGCCCGGGGACAGAACGAACACTGAAGCTTTCTTT.

The J gene is TRBJ2-4, the V gene TRBV9; 7 bases match TRBD1. V lost 0 bases, J lost 8 bases, and 5 bases stayed unmatched. This CDR3 is built from 14 residues. The germline CDR1 and CDR2 sequences are SGDLS and YYNGEE. The CDR3 here is CASSVAGTEDIQYF. CDR3 DNA sequence: TGTGCCAGCAGCGTAGCAGGGACAGAAGACATTCAGTACTTC.

The rearrangement links TRBV25-1 to TRBJ2-3; TRBD1 is a possible D gene (5 bases). Germline CDR1 reads MGHDK; CDR2 reads SYGVNS. V dropped 6 bases and J dropped 2 bases, with 9 bases sitting between them. This CDR3 is built from 13 residues. The CDR3 protein is CASSQQATDTQYF. CDR3 coding DNA: TGTGCCAGCAGCCAACAGGCCACAGATACGCAGTATTTT.

This clone has just one count. The V gene is TRBV5-1, the J gene TRBJ2-2; TRBD2 matches 16 bases. The ends lost 3 bases at V and 6 bases at J; junction bases unmatched: 11. The germline CDR1 and CDR2 sequences are SGHRS and YFSETQ. The CDR3 has 19 residues. The CDR3 spells CASSSGQQGLAGGPGELFF. CDR3 DNA: TGCGCCAGCAGCTCGGGACAGCAGGGACTAGCGGGAGGGCCCGGGGAGCTGTTTTTT. Full variable domain (missing parts from reference TRBV5-1 and TRBJ2-2): KAGVTQTPRYLIKTRGQQVTLSCSPISGHRSVSWYQQTPGQGLQFLFEYFSETQRNKGNFPGRFSGRQFSNSRSEMNVSTLELGDSALYLCASSSGQQGLAGGPGELFFGEGSRLTVL.

V usage is TRBV27 and J usage is TRBJ1-5; 9 nucleotides line up with TRBD1. The germline V gene has CDR1 MNHEY and CDR2 SMNVEV (reference sequence). CDR3 length: 15 residues. With 4 bases clipped from V and 6 bases from J, the junction kept 7 bases outside the gene matches. As DNA, the CDR3 is TGTGCCAGCAGTTGGACAGGGGAAGGTCGTCAGCCCCAGCATTTT. Its protein product is CASSWTGEGRQPQHF.

This sequence joins TRBV9 and TRBJ1-2; the match to TRBD1 covers 7 bases. The CDR3 loop spans 17 amino acids. Germline CDR1 and CDR2: SGDLS and YYNGEE. V was pared by 3 bases and J by 4 bases, with 15 bases of the junction left unmatched. The chain's CDR3 is CASSGGPTGKNLYGYTF. The CDR3 region has the DNA TGTGCCAGCAGCGGCGGCCCGACAGGGAAGAACCTCTATGGCTACACCTTC.

The chain couples TRBV7-8 to TRBJ2-4, with 16 bases identical to TRBD2. In germline, CDR1 is SGHVS, CDR2 FQNEAQ. Trimming removed 4 bases from V and 6 bases from J; junction bases left unmatched: 9. The CDR3 consists of 18 residues. CDR3 protein: CASSSNPGTSGRGNIQYF. Here the CDR3 DNA reads TGTGCCAGCAGCTCGAATCCCGGGACTAGCGGGAGGGGAAACATTCAGTACTTC.

This chain joins TRBV5-1 and TRBJ2-5, with D tentatively TRBD2 (5 bases). The CDR3 has 14 amino acids. With 0 bases removed from V and 2 bases from J, the gap between germline ends came to 8 bases. Germline loops: CDR1 SGHRS, CDR2 YFSETQ. CDR3 in amino acids: CASSLGGPQETQYF. The CDR3 nucleotides are TGCGCCAGCAGCTTGGGAGGGCCTCAAGAGACCCAGTACTTC.

This clone was observed once. The V call is TRBV5-1, the J call TRBJ2-1, with 10 bases identical to TRBD2. The J segment lost 8 bases and the V segment lost 2 bases, leaving 4 bases of the junction unmatched. Germline V gene data show CDR1 as SGHRS and CDR2 as YFSETQ. The CDR3 consists of 14 residues. CDR3 coding DNA: TGCGCCAGCAGCTTTATAGCGGGAGGAGATGAGCAGTTCTTC. This encodes CASSFIAGGDEQFF.

This clone occurred a few times. V and J are TRBV28 and TRBJ2-3; perhaps TRBD2 as D (6 bases). V lost 10 bases and J lost 0, with 14 bases in between. Germline V gene data show CDR1 as MDHEN and CDR2 as SYDVKM. The length of the CDR3 is 14 residues. CDR3 nucleotide sequence: TGTGCCATCCCCCGGGCGGGAAGCACAGATACGCAGTATTTT. This gives the protein CAIPRAGSTDTQYF.

The V call is TRBV9, the J call TRBJ1-2; the match to TRBD1 covers 7 bases. The CDR3 extends over 14 amino acids. V lost 3 bases and J lost 6; bases outside the gene matches: 8. Germline CDR1 reads SGDLS; CDR2 reads YYNGEE. The CDR3 DNA follows: TGTGCCAGCAGCGCCCGACAGGGTCTCCATGGCTACACCTTC. Protein sequence: CASSARQGLHGYTF. Based on the CDR3 plus reference TRBV9 and TRBJ1-2, the full variable domain is DSGVTQTPKHLITATGQRVTLRCSPRSGDLSVYWYQQSLDQGLQFLIQYYNGEERAKGNILERFSAQQFPDLHSELNLSSLELGDSALYFCASSARQGLHGYTFGSGTRLTVV.

This chain uses TRBV7-9 with TRBJ2-7; TRBD1 is a possible D gene (6 bases). This CDR3 region has 14 residues. V gave up 4 bases and J gave up 3 bases, with 13 bases separating them. CDR1 is SEHNR, CDR2 FQNEAQ, per germline (reference sequence). CDR3 in amino acids: CASSSRTENYEQYF. The CDR3 bases are TGTGCCAGCAGCTCTAGGACAGAAAACTACGAGCAGTACTTC. Full variable domain (missing parts from reference TRBV7-9 and TRBJ2-7): DTGVSQNPRHKITKRGQNVTFRCDPISEHNRLYWYRQTLGQGPEFLTYFQNEAQLEKSRLLSDRFSAERPKGSFSTLEIQRTEQGDSAMYLCASSSRTENYEQYFGPGTRLTVT.

V and J are TRBV5-4 and TRBJ2-3, with D possibly TRBD2 on 6 matching bases. This CDR3 contains 13 residues. Trimming left V 2 bases short and J 7 bases short, with 11 bases between. In germline, CDR1 is SGHNT, CDR2 YYREEE (reference sequence). CDR3 coding DNA: TGTGCCAGCAGCTTCACCGGGGGAAATACGCAGTATTTT. This translates into CASSFTGGNTQYF.

The chain couples TRBV6-5 to TRBJ1-5, with 7 positions matching TRBD1. Germline V lookup: CDR1 MNHEY, CDR2 SVGAGI. With V trimmed by 2 bases and J by 2 bases, 3 bases remained unmatched. CDR3 length: 15 amino acids. This CDR3 reads CASSYRQGGNQPQHF. CDR3 bases: TGTGCCAGCAGTTACAGACAGGGTGGCAATCAGCCCCAGCATTTT.

CDR3 sequence reads: CASSPGGGKAYEQYF. In DNA form, the CDR3 reads TGTGCCAGCAGCCCTGGCGGGGGGAAGGCCTACGAGCAGTACTTC. The chain recombines TRBV5-4 with TRBJ2-7, with 8 bases lining up with TRBD2. Per germline, CDR1 SGHNT and CDR2 YYREEE (reference sequence). Trimming cost V 4 bases and J 2 bases; bases outside gene matches: 8. The CDR3 consists of 15 residues.

This chain connects TRBV2 to TRBJ2-7; 11 nucleotides match TRBD1. The CDR3 length is 15 residues. From germline, CDR1 is SNHLY and CDR2 FYNNEI. V trimming: 6 bases; J trimming: 3 bases; junction bases outside the gene matches: 7. The CDR3 DNA reads as TGTGCCAGCAGCGGGGGGACAGGGGGAAACTACGAGCAGTACTTC. Translated: CASSGGTGGNYEQYF.

CDR3 in DNA: TGCGCCAGCAGTGCAACTTTAACAGGGGTGGCAGATACGCAGTATTTT. Residues: CASSATLTGVADTQYF. V usage is TRBV10-1 and J usage is TRBJ2-3, with 7 bases lining up with TRBD1. V lost 4 bases, J lost 4 bases, and 11 bases stayed unmatched. Germline CDR1 is WNHNN and CDR2 is SYGVQD (reference sequence). The CDR3 extends over 16 amino acids.

The chain employs TRBV5-1 and TRBJ2-5; 7 nucleotides line up with TRBD2. The CDR3 runs to 14 residues. Trimming cost V 1 base and J 0 bases; bases outside gene matches: 0. Germline values: CDR1 SGHRS, CDR2 YFSETQ. The CDR3 protein is CASSLSGDQETQYF. The CDR3 DNA sequence: TGCGCCAGCAGCTTGAGCGGGGACCAAGAGACCCAGTACTTC.

The V and J genes are TRBV5-1 and TRBJ1-3, with a weak D call TRBD1 (6 bases). V was shortened by 1 base and J by 7 bases, with 12 bases between the two germline ends. The CDR3 loop spans 14 amino acids. The V gene's germline CDR1 is SGHRS and CDR2 YFSETQ. The CDR3 sequence is CASSLTGNGNTIYF. CDR3 bases: TGCGCCAGCAGCTTGACAGGGAACGGGAACACCATATATTTT.

This clone occurred a few times. The chain is built from TRBV7-8 and TRBJ2-2; 10 bases fit TRBD2. Germline CDR1 SGHVS, CDR2 FQNEAQ. This CDR3 comprises 16 residues. V lost 5 bases, J lost 8 bases, and 11 bases stayed unmatched. CDR3 DNA: TGTGCCAGCAGCCCCTCGGGACTAGCGAGAAATGGGGAGCTGTTTTTT. Translated, it gives CASSPSGLARNGELFF.

The chain uses TRBV7-2 and TRBJ2-7; no definite D call. The CDR3 runs to 13 residues. V was shortened by 3 bases and J by 0 bases, with 6 bases between the two germline ends. Per the germline V gene, CDR1 is SGHTA and CDR2 is FQGNSA. The CDR3 reads CASSLVSSYEQYF. DNA for the CDR3: TGTGCCAGCAGCTTGGTGAGCTCCTACGAGCAGTACTTC.

The V gene is TRBV9, the J gene TRBJ2-3; 8 bases map to TRBD2. Germline CDR1 SGDLS, CDR2 YYNGEE. V gave up 5 bases and J gave up 0 bases; unmatched junction bases: 5. The CDR3 is 15 amino acids. The DNA for the CDR3 is TGTGCCAGCAGTTTAGCGGGAACTAGCACAGATACGCAGTATTTT. This sequence encodes CASSLAGTSTDTQYF.

This clone was counted only a few times. V gene TRBV5-4 combines with J gene TRBJ2-5; D is undetermined. The germline CDR1 and CDR2 sequences are SGHNT and YYREEE (reference sequence). With 4 bases removed from V and 2 bases from J, the gap between germline ends came to 12 bases. The length of the CDR3 is 14 residues. The CDR3 DNA reads TGTGCCAGCAGCCCCCGACACCGACAAGAGACCCAGTACTTC. Encoded protein: CASSPRHRQETQYF.

The V and J genes are TRBV7-8 and TRBJ1-2, with D perhaps matching TRBD1 (5 bases). V lost 4 bases and J lost 8, with 23 bases in between. The germline gives CDR1 SGHVS, CDR2 FQNEAQ. The CDR3 is made up of 16 amino acids. CDR3 bases: TGTGCCAGCAGCTCAATAGGCGGGGACCACTCGGGAGGCTACACCTTC. Translating it yields CASSSIGGDHSGGYTF.

This clone was recorded once. The genes are TRBV7-2 and TRBJ2-5, with 7 bases that match TRBD2. Germline assignment: CDR1 SGHTA and CDR2 FQGNSA. After removal of 1 base from V and 5 bases from J, the junction contained 4 bases not matched to a gene. This CDR3 contains 14 residues. This chain's CDR3 is CASSLDRGSETQYF. The CDR3 DNA reads TGTGCCAGCAGCTTAGATCGCGGGAGTGAGACCCAGTACTTC.

The chain joins TRBV18 to TRBJ1-2; TRBD1 matches at 10 bases. The V gene's germline CDR1 is KGHSH and CDR2 LQKENI. The CDR3 is made up of 19 amino acids. V shed 4 bases, J shed 3 bases, and the junction held 17 bases outside the gene matches. CDR3 DNA sequence: TGTGCCAGCTCACTCCAGTATACCGGGACAGGGGAAGGGGACTATGGCTACACCTTC. This codes for CASSLQYTGTGEGDYGYTF.

The rearrangement uses TRBV7-2 and TRBJ1-2, with unresolved D. Trimming stripped 2 bases from V and 4 bases from J, with 17 bases between. Germline assignment: CDR1 SGHTA and CDR2 FQGNSA. CDR3 size: 16 residues. The CDR3 DNA reads as TGTGCCAGCAGCTTACAGTCCGGGATCAACGTCTATGGCTACACCTTC. The encoded protein is CASSLQSGINVYGYTF. Full variable domain (missing parts from reference TRBV7-2 and TRBJ1-2): GAGVSQSPSNKVTEKGKDVELRCDPISGHTALYWYRQSLGQGLEFLIYFQGNSAPDKSGLPSDRFSAERTGGSVSTLTIQRTQQEDSAVYLCASSLQSGINVYGYTFGSGTRLTVV.